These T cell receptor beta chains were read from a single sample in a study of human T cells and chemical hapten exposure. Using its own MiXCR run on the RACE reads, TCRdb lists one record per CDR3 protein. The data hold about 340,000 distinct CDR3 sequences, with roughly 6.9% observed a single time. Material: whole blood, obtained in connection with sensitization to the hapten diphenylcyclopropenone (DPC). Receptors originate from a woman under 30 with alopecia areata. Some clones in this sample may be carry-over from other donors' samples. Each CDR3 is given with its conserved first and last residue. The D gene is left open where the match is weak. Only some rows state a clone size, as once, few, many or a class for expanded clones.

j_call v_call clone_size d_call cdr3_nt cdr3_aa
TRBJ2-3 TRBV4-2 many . TGTGCCAGCAGCCAAACGGGCCGTCGCTCAGATACGCAGTATTTT CASSQTGRRSDTQYF
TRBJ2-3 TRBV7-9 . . TGTGCCAGCAGCTTGGGTTCGGGAAGAGATACGCAGTATTTT CASSLGSGRDTQYF
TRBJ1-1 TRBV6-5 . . TGTGCCAGCAGTTACTCGTTAGGGGGGAGGAATGAAGCTTTCTTT CASSYSLGGRNEAFF
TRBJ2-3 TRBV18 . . TGTGCCAGCTCACCCCAGACTAGAAGCACAGATACGCAGTATTTT CASSPQTRSTDTQYF
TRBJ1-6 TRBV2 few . TGTGCCAGCACCTGGTTCGAGGGTGGATCACCCCTCCACTTT CASTWFEGGSPLHF
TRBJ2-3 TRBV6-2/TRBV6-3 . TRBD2 TGTGCCAGCACCACCGGGACTAGTAGCACAGATACGCAGTATTTT CASTTGTSSTDTQYF
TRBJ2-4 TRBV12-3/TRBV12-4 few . TGTGCCAGCAGTTTGGCAGGAGAAGCCAAAAACATTCAGTACTTC CASSLAGEAKNIQYF
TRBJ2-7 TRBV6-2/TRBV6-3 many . TGTGCCAGCAGCCCTGGACCGCCAAGCTCCTACGAGCAGTACTTC CASSPGPPSSYEQYF
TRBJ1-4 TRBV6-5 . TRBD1 TGTGCCAGCAGTTACAAAGGGACAGCTAATGAAAAACTGTTTTTT CASSYKGTANEKLFF
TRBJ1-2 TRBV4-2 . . TGTGCCAGCAGCCAAGATTATCCGGGGGACTATGGCTACACCTTC CASSQDYPGDYGYTF
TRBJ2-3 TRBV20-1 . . TGCAGTGCTAGAGATTCGGAAACTAGCACAGATACGCAGTATTTT CSARDSETSTDTQYF